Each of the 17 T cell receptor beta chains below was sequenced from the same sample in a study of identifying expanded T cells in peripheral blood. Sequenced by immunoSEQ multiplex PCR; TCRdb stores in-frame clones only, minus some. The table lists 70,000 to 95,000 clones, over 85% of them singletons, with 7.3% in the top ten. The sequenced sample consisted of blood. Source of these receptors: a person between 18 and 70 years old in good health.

CDR3 coding DNA: TGTGCCTGGAGAAGATTTGCGGGAGACTACAATGAGCAGTTCTTC. This gives the protein CAWRRFAGDYNEQFF. The chain carries TRBV30 and TRBJ2-1; 7 nucleotides match TRBD2. The CDR3 contains 15 residues. Germline V lookup: CDR1 GTSNPN, CDR2 SVGIG (reference sequence). With 3 bases clipped from V and 3 bases from J, the junction kept 8 bases outside the gene matches.

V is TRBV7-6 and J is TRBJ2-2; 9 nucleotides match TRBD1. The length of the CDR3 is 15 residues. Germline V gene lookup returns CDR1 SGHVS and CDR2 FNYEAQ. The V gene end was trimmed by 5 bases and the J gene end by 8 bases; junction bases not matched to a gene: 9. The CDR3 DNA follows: TGTGCCAGCAGCCAAGGGACAGGGAAAGTTGGGGAGCTGTTTTTT. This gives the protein CASSQGTGKVGELFF.

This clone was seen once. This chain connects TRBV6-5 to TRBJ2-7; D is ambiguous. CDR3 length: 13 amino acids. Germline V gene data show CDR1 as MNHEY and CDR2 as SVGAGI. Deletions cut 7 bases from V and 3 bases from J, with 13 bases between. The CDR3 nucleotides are TGTGCCAGCACCCAACCACACAACTACGAGCAGTACTTC. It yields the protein CASTQPHNYEQYF.

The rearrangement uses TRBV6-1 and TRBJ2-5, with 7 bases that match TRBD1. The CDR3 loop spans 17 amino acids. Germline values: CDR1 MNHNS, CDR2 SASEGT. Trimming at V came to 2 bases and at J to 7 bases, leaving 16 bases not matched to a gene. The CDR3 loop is CASSEYSDRPVTGTQYF. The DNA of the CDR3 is TGTGCCAGCAGTGAATACTCGGACAGGCCCGTCACGGGGACCCAGTACTTC.

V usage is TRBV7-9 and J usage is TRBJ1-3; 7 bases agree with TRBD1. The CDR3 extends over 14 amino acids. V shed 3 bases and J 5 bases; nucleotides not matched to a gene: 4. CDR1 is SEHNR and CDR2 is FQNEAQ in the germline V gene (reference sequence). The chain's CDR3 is CASSFGQVRNTIYF. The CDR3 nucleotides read TGTGCCAGCAGCTTCGGACAGGTCAGAAACACCATATATTTT. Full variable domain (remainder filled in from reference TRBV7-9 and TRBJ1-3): DTGVSQNPRHKITKRGQNVTFRCDPISEHNRLYWYRQTLGQGPEFLTYFQNEAQLEKSRLLSDRFSAERPKGSFSTLEIQRTEQGDSAMYLCASSFGQVRNTIYFGEGSWLTVV.

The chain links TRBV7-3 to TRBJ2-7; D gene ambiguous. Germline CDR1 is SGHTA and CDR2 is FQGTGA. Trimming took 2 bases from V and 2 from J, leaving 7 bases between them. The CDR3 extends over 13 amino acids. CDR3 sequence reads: CASSLGRTYEQYF. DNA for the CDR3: TGTGCCAGCAGCTTAGGACGGACCTACGAGCAGTACTTC.

The CDR3 DNA reads as TGTGCCAGCTCACCACCGAGCAGAATCGATACGCAGTATTTT. Its protein is CASSPPSRIDTQYF. The chain employs TRBV18 and TRBJ2-3; D gene ambiguous. The CDR3 consists of 14 residues. Looked up from germline, CDR1 is KGHSH and CDR2 is LQKENI. Trimming took 0 bases from V and 6 from J, leaving 10 bases between them.

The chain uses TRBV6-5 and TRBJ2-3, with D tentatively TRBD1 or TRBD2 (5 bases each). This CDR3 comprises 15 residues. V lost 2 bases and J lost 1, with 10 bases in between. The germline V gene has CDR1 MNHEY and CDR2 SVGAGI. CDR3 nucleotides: TGTGCCAGCAGTTACGAGGGGAGCGGCACAGATACGCAGTATTTT. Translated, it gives CASSYEGSGTDTQYF.

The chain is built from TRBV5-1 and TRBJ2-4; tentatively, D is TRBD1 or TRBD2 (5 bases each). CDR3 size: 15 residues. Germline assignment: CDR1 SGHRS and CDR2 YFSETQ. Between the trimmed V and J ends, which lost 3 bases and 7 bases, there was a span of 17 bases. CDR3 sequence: CASSSAGTPGNIQYF. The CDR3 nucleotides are TGCGCCAGCAGCTCGGCCGGGACCCCTGGGAACATTCAGTACTTC.

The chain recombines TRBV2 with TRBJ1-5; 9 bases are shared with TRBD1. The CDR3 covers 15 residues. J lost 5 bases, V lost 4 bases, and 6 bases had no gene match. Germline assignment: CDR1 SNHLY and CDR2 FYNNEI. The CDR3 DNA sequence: TGTGCCAGCAGTGTCGGGGGACAGGGTGATCAGCCCCAGCATTTT. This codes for CASSVGGQGDQPQHF.

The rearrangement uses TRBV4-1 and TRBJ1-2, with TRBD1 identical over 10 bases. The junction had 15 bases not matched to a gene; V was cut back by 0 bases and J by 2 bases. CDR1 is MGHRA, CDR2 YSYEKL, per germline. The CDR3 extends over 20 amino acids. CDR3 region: CASSQDQVAVTGQGNYGYTF. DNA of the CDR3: TGCGCCAGCAGCCAAGATCAGGTGGCGGTAACGGGACAGGGGAACTATGGCTACACCTTC.

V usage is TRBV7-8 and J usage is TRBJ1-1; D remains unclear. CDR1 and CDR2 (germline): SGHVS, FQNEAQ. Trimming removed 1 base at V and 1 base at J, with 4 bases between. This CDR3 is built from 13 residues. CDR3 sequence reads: CASSLERNTEAFF. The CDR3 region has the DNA TGTGCCAGCAGCTTAGAGCGGAACACTGAAGCTTTCTTT.

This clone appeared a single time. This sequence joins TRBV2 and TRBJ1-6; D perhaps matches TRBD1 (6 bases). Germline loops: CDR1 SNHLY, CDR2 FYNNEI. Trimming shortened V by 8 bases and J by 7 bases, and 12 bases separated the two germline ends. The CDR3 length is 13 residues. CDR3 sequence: CASANRENSPLHF. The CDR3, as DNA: TGTGCCAGCGCGAACAGGGAGAATTCACCCCTCCACTTT.

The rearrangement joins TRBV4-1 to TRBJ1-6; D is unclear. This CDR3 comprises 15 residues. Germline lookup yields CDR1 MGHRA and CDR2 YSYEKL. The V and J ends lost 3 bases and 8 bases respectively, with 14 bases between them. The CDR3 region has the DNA TGCGCCAGCAGCCATGCGGGAGGGAAGGATTCACCCCTCCACTTT. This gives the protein CASSHAGGKDSPLHF.

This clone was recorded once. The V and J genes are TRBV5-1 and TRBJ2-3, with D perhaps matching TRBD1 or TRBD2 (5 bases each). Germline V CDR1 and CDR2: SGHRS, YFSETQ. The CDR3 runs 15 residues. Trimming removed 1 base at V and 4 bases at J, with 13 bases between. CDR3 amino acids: CASSLRGLGADTQYF. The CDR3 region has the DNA TGCGCCAGCAGCTTGAGGGGTCTCGGGGCAGATACGCAGTATTTT.

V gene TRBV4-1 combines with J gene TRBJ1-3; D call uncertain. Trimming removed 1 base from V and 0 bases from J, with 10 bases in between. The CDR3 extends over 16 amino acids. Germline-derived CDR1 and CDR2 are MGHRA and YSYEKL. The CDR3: CASSQVVVLSGNTIYF. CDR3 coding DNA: TGCGCCAGCAGCCAAGTGGTGGTACTCTCTGGAAACACCATATATTTT.

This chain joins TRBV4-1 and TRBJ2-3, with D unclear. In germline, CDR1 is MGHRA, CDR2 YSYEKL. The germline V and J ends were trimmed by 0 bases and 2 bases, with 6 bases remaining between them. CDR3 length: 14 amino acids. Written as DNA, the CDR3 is TGCGCCAGCAGCCAAGAAGAGGCCACAGATACGCAGTATTTT. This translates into CASSQEEATDTQYF.